A selection of T cell receptor beta chains follows, all from one sample in a study of blood T cell repertoires in COVID-19. The data were produced by immunoSEQ multiplex PCR, yet TCRdb's version contains in-frame clones alone and is incomplete. The sample has about 270,000 clones, around 84% seen once; the top ten hold roughly 1.5%. Sequences were obtained from peripheral blood. The receptors shown here come from a human donor with COVID-19, enrolled during active disease. The donor label of this sample is uncertain. CDR3s include the opening cysteine and the closing phenylalanine or tryptophan. Each record gives: V gene, clone size, J gene, D gene, CDR3 protein, CDR3 DNA. A D gene is named only where the DNA matches it firmly. The size field is filled for only some rows; it gives once, few, many or a size class.

>TRBV28|once|TRBJ1-1|TRBD1
CASKEQGAGTEAFF
TGTGCCAGTAAAGAACAGGGGGCCGGGACTGAAGCTTTCTTT
>TRBV7-9|.|TRBJ2-5|.
CASSLDRRGETQYF
TGTGCCAGCAGCTTAGACAGGCGGGGAGAGACCCAGTACTTC
>TRBV29-1|.|TRBJ2-7|.
CSVEDRIYEQYF
TGCAGCGTTGAAGATCGTATCTACGAGCAGTACTTC
>TRBV27|few|TRBJ1-5|TRBD1
CASSSTGGSNQPQHF
TGTGCCAGCAGTTCGACAGGGGGGAGCAATCAGCCCCAGCATTTT
>TRBV3-1/TRBV3-2|.|TRBJ1-5|.
CASSQGRGQPQHF
TGTGCCAGCAGCCAAGGGCGGGGTCAGCCCCAGCATTTT
>TRBV6-5|once|TRBJ2-1|TRBD1
CASSWGTGSYNEQFF
TGTGCCAGCAGTTGGGGGACAGGATCCTACAATGAGCAGTTCTTC
>TRBV6-1|.|TRBJ1-5|.
CASSEGRGAGQPQHF
TGTGCCAGCAGTGAAGGTCGGGGGGCAGGGCAGCCCCAGCATTTT
>TRBV30|.|TRBJ1-5|.
CAWSVGDSQPQHF
TGTGCCTGGAGTGTAGGAGACAGTCAGCCCCAGCATTTT
>TRBV7-9|.|TRBJ2-2|.
CASSLLGAGELFF
TGTGCCAGCAGCTTACTAGGGGCCGGGGAGCTGTTTTTT
>TRBV29-1|few|TRBJ1-1|.
CSAKTGPNTEAFF
TGCAGCGCTAAGACAGGACCGAACACTGAAGCTTTCTTT
>TRBV3-1/TRBV3-2|.|TRBJ1-1|.
CASSQAVRGNTEAFF
TGTGCCAGCAGCCAAGCAGTACGGGGGAACACTGAAGCTTTCTTT
>TRBV27|.|TRBJ2-1|.
CASSLDRHSSSYNEQFF
TGTGCCAGCAGTTTGGACAGACATTCGAGCTCCTACAATGAGCAGTTCTTC
>TRBV7-9|few|TRBJ1-4|TRBD1
CASSLARTGLNEKLFF
TGTGCCAGCAGCTTAGCAAGGACAGGGCTTAATGAAAAACTGTTTTTT
>TRBV7-6|.|TRBJ2-7|.
CASSPQGGQGGEQYF
TGTGCCAGCAGCCCACAGGGGGGGCAGGGGGGCGAGCAGTACTTC
>TRBV19|.|TRBJ2-7|TRBD1
CASSTRQGPSYEQYF
TGTGCCAGTAGTACCCGACAGGGCCCTAGCTACGAGCAGTACTTC
>TRBV11-2|.|TRBJ1-1|.
CASSSAWGGAEAFF
TGTGCCAGCAGCTCAGCGTGGGGGGGCGCTGAAGCTTTCTTT
>TRBV11-2|.|TRBJ2-3|.
CASSAVSDTQYF
TGTGCCAGCAGCGCGGTATCAGATACGCAGTATTTT
>TRBV30|.|TRBJ2-3|.
CAWSVSAGIRYF
TGTGCCTGGAGTGTTTCGGCGGGTATTCGGTATTTT
>TRBV28|.|TRBJ1-4|TRBD1
CASSPLTGLNEKLFF
TGTGCCAGCAGTCCCTTGACAGGGTTAAATGAAAAACTGTTTTTT
>TRBV27|.|TRBJ2-7|TRBD2
CASSLVISGSVWYEQYF
TGTGCCAGCAGTTTGGTAATTAGCGGGAGCGTTTGGTACGAGCAGTACTTC
>TRBV11-2|.|TRBJ2-1|.
CASSPQVAAYNEQFF
TGTGCCAGCAGCCCCCAGGTAGCGGCTTACAATGAGCAGTTCTTC
>TRBV10-2|.|TRBJ1-4|TRBD1
CASSRQGTEKLFF
TGCGCCAGCTCTAGACAGGGGACTGAAAAACTGTTTTTT
>TRBV6-5|.|TRBJ2-7|TRBD2
CASKPSGTFYEQYF
TGTGCCAGCAAGCCTAGCGGTACCTTCTACGAGCAGTACTTC
>TRBV7-2|.|TRBJ2-5|TRBD1
CASSLGQGLGETQYF
TGTGCCAGCAGCTTGGGACAGGGGTTGGGAGAGACCCAGTACTTC
>TRBV5-4|.|TRBJ2-1|TRBD2
CASSPGLAREQFF
TGTGCCAGCAGCCCGGGACTAGCGCGTGAGCAGTTCTTC
>TRBV5-5|.|TRBJ2-5|TRBD1
CASSWGDRGETQYF
TGTGCCAGCAGCTGGGGGGACAGGGGAGAGACCCAGTACTTC
>TRBV6-5|.|TRBJ1-1|.
CASSYVGGVNTEAFF
TGTGCCAGCAGTTACGTCGGGGGGGTGAACACTGAAGCTTTCTTT
>TRBV19|.|TRBJ1-2|.
CASSIDRGYTF
TGTGCCAGTAGTATAGATCGGGGCTACACCTTC
>TRBV29-1|.|TRBJ2-1|TRBD2
CSVEYGTSGRPGEGQFF
TGCAGCGTTGAATATGGGACTAGCGGGAGGCCCGGGGAGGGGCAGTTCTTC
>TRBV5-5|.|TRBJ2-7|.
CASSLSSYEQYF
TGTGCCAGCAGCCTCAGCTCCTACGAGCAGTACTTC
>TRBV9|.|TRBJ2-2|TRBD1
CASTRTGETGELFF
TGTGCCAGCACCCGGACAGGGGAAACCGGGGAGCTGTTTTTT
>TRBV27|once|TRBJ2-7|.
CASSLRGEQYF
TGTGCCAGCAGTTTACGGGGAGAGCAGTACTTC
>TRBV7-2|.|TRBJ1-3|.
CASSLVNSGNTIYF
TGTGCCAGTTCTTTAGTAAACTCTGGAAACACCATATATTTT
>TRBV2|once|TRBJ2-7|TRBD2
CASNGYSGSSYF
TGTGCCAGCAATGGGTACAGCGGGAGTTCGTACTTC
>TRBV2|.|TRBJ1-5|.
CASSHPDLGPQHF
TGTGCCAGCAGCCACCCGGACTTAGGGCCCCAGCATTTT
>TRBV6-6|.|TRBJ1-2|TRBD1
CASSPMTGGVGYGYTF
TGTGCCAGCAGTCCAATGACAGGGGGGGTAGGCTATGGCTACACCTTC
>TRBV18|.|TRBJ1-1|.
CASFTGMNTEAFF
TGTGCCAGCTTTACCGGGATGAACACTGAAGCTTTCTTT
>TRBV29-1|.|TRBJ2-5|.
CSARERETQYF
TGCAGCGCCAGGGAAAGGGAGACCCAGTACTTC
>TRBV28|.|TRBJ2-5|.
CASSPRPVETQYF
TGTGCCAGCAGCCCCCGTCCGGTGGAGACCCAGTACTTC
>TRBV7-9|.|TRBJ2-7|TRBD1
CASSRRTGETEQYF
TGTGCCAGCAGCCGTCGGACAGGGGAGACCGAGCAGTACTTC
>TRBV6-2/TRBV6-3|.|TRBJ2-7|TRBD1
CASSQTPGQGAREQYF
TGTGCCAGCAGTCAGACCCCGGGACAGGGGGCTCGAGAGCAGTACTTC
>TRBV6-5|.|TRBJ2-7|TRBD1
CASRPPGQGYEQYF
TGTGCCAGCAGGCCCCCGGGACAGGGTTACGAGCAGTACTTC
>TRBV5-4|.|TRBJ2-5|.
CASSLVAGVVSGETQYF
TGTGCCAGCAGCTTGGTCGCCGGTGTCGTATCCGGGGAGACCCAGTACTTC
>TRBV20-1|.|TRBJ2-5|TRBD2
CSASPGLGGTETQYF
TGCAGTGCTAGTCCGGGACTAGGGGGGACAGAGACCCAGTACTTC
>TRBV7-9|.|TRBJ1-1|.
CASSLLGHQNTEAFF
TGTGCCAGCAGCTTACTCGGACACCAGAACACTGAAGCTTTCTTT
>TRBV5-8|.|TRBJ2-7|.
CASSATALPNGEQYF
TGTGCCAGCAGCGCAACCGCCCTACCCAACGGTGAGCAGTACTTC
>TRBV7-8|.|TRBJ1-1|.
CASSLQGLNTEAFF
TGTGCCAGCAGCCTACAGGGCCTTAACACTGAAGCTTTCTTT
>TRBV25-1|.|TRBJ1-2|TRBD1
CASSRTGGGYTF
TGTGCCAGCAGCCGGACAGGGGGTGGCTACACCTTC
>TRBV6-5|.|TRBJ1-1|TRBD1
CASSYSQGETEAFF
TGTGCCAGCAGTTACTCCCAGGGGGAAACTGAAGCTTTCTTT
>TRBV5-6|.|TRBJ1-4|.
CASSNGQRGGEKLFF
TGTGCCAGCAGCAACGGACAGAGAGGTGGTGAAAAACTGTTTTTT